These T cell receptor beta chains were read from a single sample in a study of blood T cell repertoires in COVID-19. TCRdb's table, derived via immunoSEQ multiplex PCR, lists solely in-frame clones and lacks some. The sample holds approximately 190,000 clones, about 80% seen once. Material for sequencing was peripheral blood. The origin of the receptors is a young man with active or convalescent COVID-19. Both conserved end residues are part of each CDR3. Each record gives: D gene, clone size, J gene, V gene, CDR3 protein, CDR3 DNA. A D gene is named only where the DNA matches it firmly. A clone size is listed for some rows: how often the clone was seen (once, few, many), or a class if it is expanded.

d_gene: TRBD1; abundance: .; j_gene: TRBJ1-3; v_gene: TRBV19; CDR3aa: CASSMAADRVGNTIYF; CDR3nt: TGTGCCAGTAGTATGGCCGCCGACAGGGTTGGAAACACCATATATTTT
d_gene: TRBD1; abundance: .; j_gene: TRBJ1-3; v_gene: TRBV5-1; CDR3aa: CASSLPSDRVSGNTIYF; CDR3nt: TGCGCCAGCAGCCTACCCTCGGACAGGGTATCTGGAAACACCATATATTTT
d_gene: TRBD1; abundance: .; j_gene: TRBJ2-7; v_gene: TRBV27; CDR3aa: CASSAPGQGLNEQYF; CDR3nt: TGTGCCAGCAGTGCTCCGGGACAGGGGTTAAACGAGCAGTACTTC
d_gene: TRBD1; abundance: .; j_gene: TRBJ2-5; v_gene: TRBV7-6; CDR3aa: CASTEGQGARETQYF; CDR3nt: TGTGCCAGCACCGAGGGACAGGGGGCCCGAGAGACCCAGTACTTC
d_gene: .; abundance: .; j_gene: TRBJ1-1; v_gene: TRBV7-2; CDR3aa: CASSLAEGVTEAFF; CDR3nt: TGTGCCAGCAGCTTAGCTGAGGGAGTCACTGAAGCTTTCTTT
d_gene: TRBD1; abundance: .; j_gene: TRBJ1-1; v_gene: TRBV10-3; CDR3aa: CAISGGQSANEAFF; CDR3nt: TGTGCCATCAGCGGGGGACAGTCGGCAAATGAAGCTTTCTTT
d_gene: .; abundance: .; j_gene: TRBJ2-5; v_gene: TRBV5-5; CDR3aa: CASSGGSTGLETQYF; CDR3nt: TGTGCCAGCAGCGGAGGGTCTACCGGGTTGGAGACCCAGTACTTC
d_gene: .; abundance: .; j_gene: TRBJ1-1; v_gene: TRBV28; CDR3aa: CASSLQTKAFF; CDR3nt: TGTGCCAGCAGTCTACAGACAAAAGCTTTCTTT
d_gene: TRBD1; abundance: .; j_gene: TRBJ1-5; v_gene: TRBV7-2; CDR3aa: CASSLLPGQSNQPQHF; CDR3nt: TGTGCCAGCAGCTTACTCCCGGGACAGAGCAATCAGCCCCAGCATTTT
d_gene: TRBD1; abundance: .; j_gene: TRBJ2-1; v_gene: TRBV9; CDR3aa: CASRAGTGPIGQFF; CDR3nt: TGTGCCAGCCGCGCCGGGACAGGGCCTATCGGGCAGTTCTTC
d_gene: TRBD2; abundance: .; j_gene: TRBJ2-1; v_gene: TRBV6-4; CDR3aa: CASNGLAGPTYNEQFF; CDR3nt: TGTGCCAGCAACGGACTAGCGGGGCCCACCTACAATGAGCAGTTCTTC
d_gene: .; abundance: .; j_gene: TRBJ2-1; v_gene: TRBV5-1; CDR3aa: CASSPMGQSSYNEQFF; CDR3nt: TGCGCCAGCAGCCCTATGGGGCAGTCTTCCTACAATGAGCAGTTCTTC
d_gene: .; abundance: .; j_gene: TRBJ2-7; v_gene: TRBV11-2; CDR3aa: CASSLVVDEQYF; CDR3nt: TGTGCCAGCAGCTTAGTTGTCGACGAGCAGTACTTC
d_gene: TRBD2; abundance: .; j_gene: TRBJ2-7; v_gene: TRBV10-1; CDR3aa: CASSPGRGGEQYF; CDR3nt: TGCGCCAGCAGTCCAGGGAGGGGAGGCGAGCAGTACTTC
d_gene: TRBD1; abundance: .; j_gene: TRBJ1-6; v_gene: TRBV6-5; CDR3aa: CASSLRDRGNSPLHF; CDR3nt: TGTGCCAGCAGTCTCCGGGACAGGGGCAATTCACCCCTCCACTTT
d_gene: .; abundance: .; j_gene: TRBJ2-7; v_gene: TRBV28; CDR3aa: CASSPSFAGSSYEQYF; CDR3nt: TGTGCCAGCAGCCCGTCGTTTGCGGGGAGCTCCTACGAGCAGTACTTC
d_gene: .; abundance: .; j_gene: TRBJ1-2; v_gene: TRBV28; CDR3aa: CASNRAGHYGYTF; CDR3nt: TGTGCCAGCAACCGGGCAGGGCACTATGGCTACACCTTC
d_gene: .; abundance: .; j_gene: TRBJ1-2; v_gene: TRBV2; CDR3aa: CASSEEPNYGYTF; CDR3nt: TGTGCCAGCAGTGAAGAGCCGAACTATGGCTACACCTTC
d_gene: .; abundance: .; j_gene: TRBJ1-6; v_gene: TRBV5-6; CDR3aa: CASSLDGSYNSPLHF; CDR3nt: TGTGCCAGCAGCTTGGACGGGTCCTATAATTCACCCCTCCACTTT
d_gene: TRBD2; abundance: .; j_gene: TRBJ2-1; v_gene: TRBV9; CDR3aa: CASSVGTSGRGSYNEQFF; CDR3nt: TGTGCCAGCAGCGTAGGGACTAGCGGGAGGGGGTCCTACAATGAGCAGTTCTTC
d_gene: .; abundance: .; j_gene: TRBJ1-3; v_gene: TRBV29-1; CDR3aa: CSVEDPETGNTIYF; CDR3nt: TGCAGCGTTGAAGATCCAGAAACTGGAAACACCATATATTTT
d_gene: TRBD1; abundance: .; j_gene: TRBJ2-1; v_gene: TRBV5-4; CDR3aa: CASSGTGSSYNEQFF; CDR3nt: TGTGCCAGCAGCGGGACAGGGAGCTCCTACAATGAGCAGTTCTTC
d_gene: .; abundance: .; j_gene: TRBJ1-1; v_gene: TRBV25-1; CDR3aa: CASSDQGHRYTEAFF; CDR3nt: TGTGCCAGCAGTGACCAGGGACACCGGTACACTGAAGCTTTCTTT
d_gene: .; abundance: .; j_gene: TRBJ1-4; v_gene: TRBV14; CDR3aa: CASSPRVTTNEKLFF; CDR3nt: TGTGCCAGCAGCCCCAGGGTTACAACTAATGAAAAACTGTTTTTT
d_gene: TRBD2; abundance: .; j_gene: TRBJ2-1; v_gene: TRBV6-4; CDR3aa: CASSKGLANYNEQFF; CDR3nt: TGTGCCAGCAGTAAGGGACTAGCGAACTACAATGAGCAGTTCTTC
d_gene: TRBD1; abundance: .; j_gene: TRBJ1-3; v_gene: TRBV7-2; CDR3aa: CASSNGQGGTIYF; CDR3nt: TGTGCCAGCAGCAATGGACAGGGGGGCACCATATATTTT
d_gene: TRBD2; abundance: .; j_gene: TRBJ2-1; v_gene: TRBV18; CDR3aa: CASSPSPSGPYNEQFF; CDR3nt: TGTGCCAGCTCACCATCCCCTAGCGGGCCATACAATGAGCAGTTCTTC
d_gene: .; abundance: .; j_gene: TRBJ1-1; v_gene: TRBV4-3; CDR3aa: CASSPAGWFTEAFF; CDR3nt: TGCGCCAGCAGTCCCGCGGGATGGTTCACTGAAGCTTTCTTT
d_gene: TRBD1; abundance: .; j_gene: TRBJ2-5; v_gene: TRBV5-4; CDR3aa: CASSLDRGLGETQYF; CDR3nt: TGTGCCAGCAGCTTAGACAGGGGGTTAGGAGAGACCCAGTACTTC
d_gene: TRBD1; abundance: .; j_gene: TRBJ1-5; v_gene: TRBV6-5; CDR3aa: CASRQGTSNQPQHF; CDR3nt: TGTGCCAGCCGACAGGGGACGAGCAATCAGCCCCAGCATTTT
d_gene: .; abundance: .; j_gene: TRBJ1-5; v_gene: TRBV6-5; CDR3aa: CASARSNQPQHF; CDR3nt: TGTGCCAGCGCCCGGAGCAATCAGCCCCAGCATTTT
d_gene: TRBD1; abundance: .; j_gene: TRBJ2-2; v_gene: TRBV28; CDR3aa: CASSFRGQGANTGELFF; CDR3nt: TGTGCCAGCAGTTTTCGTGGGCAGGGGGCGAACACCGGGGAGCTGTTTTTT
d_gene: TRBD2; abundance: .; j_gene: TRBJ2-1; v_gene: TRBV18; CDR3aa: CASSAGGPYNEQFF; CDR3nt: TGTGCCAGCTCGGCGGGAGGCCCATACAATGAGCAGTTCTTC
d_gene: .; abundance: .; j_gene: TRBJ2-2; v_gene: TRBV6-2/TRBV6-3; CDR3aa: CASSTTGSTGELFF; CDR3nt: TGTGCCAGCAGTACTACAGGGAGCACCGGGGAGCTGTTTTTT
d_gene: TRBD1; abundance: .; j_gene: TRBJ2-4; v_gene: TRBV14; CDR3aa: CASSRQGVGSGPYIQYF; CDR3nt: TGTGCCAGCAGCCGCCAGGGGGTTGGATCCGGCCCGTACATTCAGTACTTC
d_gene: .; abundance: .; j_gene: TRBJ1-2; v_gene: TRBV12-2; CDR3aa: CASRLSARANYGYTF; CDR3nt: TGTGCAAGTCGCTTATCGGCCAGGGCGAACTATGGCTACACCTTC
d_gene: .; abundance: .; j_gene: TRBJ1-6; v_gene: TRBV27; CDR3aa: CASSPTFSSSYNSPLHF; CDR3nt: TGTGCCAGCAGCCCGACATTTTCAAGCTCCTATAATTCACCCCTCCACTTT
d_gene: .; abundance: .; j_gene: TRBJ2-5; v_gene: TRBV10-1; CDR3aa: CASSLGDYQETQYF; CDR3nt: TGCGCCAGCAGTCTCGGAGACTACCAAGAGACCCAGTACTTC
d_gene: TRBD2; abundance: .; j_gene: TRBJ2-3; v_gene: TRBV18; CDR3aa: CASSEGLPDTQYF; CDR3nt: TGTGCCAGCTCTGAGGGACTACCCGATACGCAGTATTTT
d_gene: TRBD1; abundance: few; j_gene: TRBJ1-4; v_gene: TRBV6-5; CDR3aa: CATLLDRESEKLFF; CDR3nt: TGTGCCACCCTTTTGGACAGGGAGAGTGAAAAACTGTTTTTT
d_gene: .; abundance: .; j_gene: TRBJ2-7; v_gene: TRBV21-1; CDR3aa: CASSKRGPNEQYF; CDR3nt: TGTGCCAGCAGCAAAAGGGGTCCCAACGAGCAGTACTTC
d_gene: TRBD1; abundance: .; j_gene: TRBJ1-4; v_gene: TRBV6-5; CDR3aa: CASSQGARKEKLFF; CDR3nt: TGTGCCAGCAGTCAGGGGGCGCGAAAGGAAAAACTGTTTTTT
d_gene: .; abundance: .; j_gene: TRBJ1-2; v_gene: TRBV30; CDR3aa: CAGGTSLYYGYTF; CDR3nt: TGTGCCGGGGGGACTTCCCTCTACTATGGCTACACCTTC